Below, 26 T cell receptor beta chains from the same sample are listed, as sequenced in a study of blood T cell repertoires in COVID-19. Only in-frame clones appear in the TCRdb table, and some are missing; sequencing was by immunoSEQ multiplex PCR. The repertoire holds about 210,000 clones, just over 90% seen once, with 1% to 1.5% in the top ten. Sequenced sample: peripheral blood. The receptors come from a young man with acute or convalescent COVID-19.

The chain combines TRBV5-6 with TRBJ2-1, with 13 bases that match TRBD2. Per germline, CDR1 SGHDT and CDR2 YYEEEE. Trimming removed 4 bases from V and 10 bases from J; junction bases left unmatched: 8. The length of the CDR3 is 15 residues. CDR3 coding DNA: TGTGCCAGCAGCCTCGGACTAGCGGGGGTCCAGGAGCAGTTCTTC. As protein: CASSLGLAGVQEQFF. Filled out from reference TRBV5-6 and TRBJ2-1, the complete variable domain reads DAGVTQSPTHLIKTRGQQVTLRCSPKSGHDTVSWYQQALGQGPQFIFQYYEEEERQRGNFPDRFSGHQFPNYSSELNVNALLLGDSALYLCASSLGLAGVQEQFFGPGTRLTVL.

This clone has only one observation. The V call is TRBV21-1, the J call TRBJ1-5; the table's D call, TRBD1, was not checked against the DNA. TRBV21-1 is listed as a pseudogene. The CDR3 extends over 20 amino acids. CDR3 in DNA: TGTGCCAGCAGCAAAGGGGAGAAAATAGGACAGGGAAAGAATGTTCAGCCCCAGCATTTT. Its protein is CASSKGEKIGQGKNVQPQHF.

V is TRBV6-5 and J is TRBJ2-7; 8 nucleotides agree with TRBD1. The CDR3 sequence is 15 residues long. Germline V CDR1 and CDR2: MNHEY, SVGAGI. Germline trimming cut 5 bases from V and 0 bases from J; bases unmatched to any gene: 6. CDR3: CASSPRGRSSYEQYF. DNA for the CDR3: TGTGCCAGCAGTCCCAGGGGGCGAAGCTCCTACGAGCAGTACTTC.

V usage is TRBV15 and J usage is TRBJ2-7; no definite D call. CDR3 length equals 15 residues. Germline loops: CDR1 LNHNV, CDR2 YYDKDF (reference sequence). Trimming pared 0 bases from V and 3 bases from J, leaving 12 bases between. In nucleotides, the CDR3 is TGTGCCACCAGCAGAGACGTCGAACAGATCTACGAGCAGTACTTC. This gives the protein CATSRDVEQIYEQYF. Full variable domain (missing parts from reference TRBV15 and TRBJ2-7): DAMVIQNPRYQVTQFGKPVTLSCSQTLNHNVMYWYQQKSSQAPKLLFHYYDKDFNNEADTPDNFQSRRPNTSFCFLDIRSPGLGDTAMYLCATSRDVEQIYEQYFGPGTRLTVT.

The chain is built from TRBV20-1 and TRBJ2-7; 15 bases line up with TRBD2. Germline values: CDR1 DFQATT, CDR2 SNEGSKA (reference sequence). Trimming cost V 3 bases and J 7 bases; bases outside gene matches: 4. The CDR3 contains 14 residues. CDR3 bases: TGCAGTGCTAGTGGGACTAGCGGGAGGAGAGAGCAGTACTTC. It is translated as CSASGTSGRREQYF.

CDR3 DNA sequence: TGCGCCAGCAGCTTGGACGGTGTTAATCAGCCCCAGCATTTT. Residues: CASSLDGVNQPQHF. J is TRBJ1-5 and V is TRBV5-1; D call uncertain. The length of the CDR3 is 14 residues. V lost 0 bases to trimming and J lost 4 bases, with 8 bases between them. Germline CDR1 reads SGHRS; CDR2 reads YFSETQ.

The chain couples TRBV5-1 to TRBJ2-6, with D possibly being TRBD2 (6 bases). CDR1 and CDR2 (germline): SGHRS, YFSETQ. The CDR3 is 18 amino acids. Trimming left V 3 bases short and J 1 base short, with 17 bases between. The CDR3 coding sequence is TGCGCCAGCAGCTCACGGGGGAATATTAGGTCTGGGGCCAACGTCCTGACTTTC. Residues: CASSSRGNIRSGANVLTF.

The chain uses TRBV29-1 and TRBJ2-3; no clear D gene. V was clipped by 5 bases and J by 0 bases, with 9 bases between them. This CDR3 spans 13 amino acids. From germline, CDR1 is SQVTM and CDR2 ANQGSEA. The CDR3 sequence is CSVTALSTDTQYF. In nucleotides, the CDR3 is TGCAGCGTTACTGCACTTAGCACAGATACGCAGTATTTT.

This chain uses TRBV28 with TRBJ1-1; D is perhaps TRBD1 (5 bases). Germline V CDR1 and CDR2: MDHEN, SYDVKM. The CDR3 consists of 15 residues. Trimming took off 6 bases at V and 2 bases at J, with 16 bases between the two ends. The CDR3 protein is CASSLPNRINTEAFF. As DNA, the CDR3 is TGTGCCAGCAGCCTACCAAACAGGATAAACACTGAAGCTTTCTTT.

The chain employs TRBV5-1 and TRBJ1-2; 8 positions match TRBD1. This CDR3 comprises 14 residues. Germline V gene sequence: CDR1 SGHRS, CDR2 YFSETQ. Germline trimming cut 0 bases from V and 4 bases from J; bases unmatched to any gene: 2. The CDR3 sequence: CASSLGTGRYGYTF. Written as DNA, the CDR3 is TGCGCCAGCAGCTTGGGGACAGGGCGCTATGGCTACACCTTC. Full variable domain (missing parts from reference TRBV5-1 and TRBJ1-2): KAGVTQTPRYLIKTRGQQVTLSCSPISGHRSVSWYQQTPGQGLQFLFEYFSETQRNKGNFPGRFSGRQFSNSRSEMNVSTLELGDSALYLCASSLGTGRYGYTFGSGTRLTVV.

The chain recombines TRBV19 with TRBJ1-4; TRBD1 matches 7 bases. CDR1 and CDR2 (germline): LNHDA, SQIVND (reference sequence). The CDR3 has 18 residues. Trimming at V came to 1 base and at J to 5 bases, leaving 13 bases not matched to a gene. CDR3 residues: CASSIASADRDKNEKLFF. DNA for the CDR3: TGTGCCAGTAGTATAGCTTCCGCCGACAGGGATAAAAATGAAAAACTGTTTTTT.

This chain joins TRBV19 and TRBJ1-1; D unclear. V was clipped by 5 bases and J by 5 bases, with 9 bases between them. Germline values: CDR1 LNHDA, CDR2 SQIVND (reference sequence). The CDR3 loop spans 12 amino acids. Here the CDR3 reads CASSPPGTEAFF. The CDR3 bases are TGTGCCAGTAGTCCTCCCGGGACTGAAGCTTTCTTT.

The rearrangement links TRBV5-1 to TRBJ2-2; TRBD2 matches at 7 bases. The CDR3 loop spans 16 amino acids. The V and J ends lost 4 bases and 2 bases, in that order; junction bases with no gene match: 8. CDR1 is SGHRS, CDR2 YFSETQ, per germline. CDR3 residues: CASSRNAGVNTGELFF. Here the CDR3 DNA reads TGCGCCAGCAGCAGGAACGCGGGAGTAAACACCGGGGAGCTGTTTTTT.

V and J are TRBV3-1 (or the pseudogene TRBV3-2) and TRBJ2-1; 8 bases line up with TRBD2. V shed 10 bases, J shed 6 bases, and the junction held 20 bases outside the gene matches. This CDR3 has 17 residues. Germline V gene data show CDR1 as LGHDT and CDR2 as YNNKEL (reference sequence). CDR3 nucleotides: TGTGCCACCCGGCCACTCGGAACGGGGGGGCCGGGCAATGAGCAGTTCTTC. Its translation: CATRPLGTGGPGNEQFF.

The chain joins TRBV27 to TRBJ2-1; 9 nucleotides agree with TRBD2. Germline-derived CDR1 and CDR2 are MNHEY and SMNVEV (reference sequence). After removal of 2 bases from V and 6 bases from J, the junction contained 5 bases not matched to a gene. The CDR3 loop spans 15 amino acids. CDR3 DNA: TGTGCCAGCAGTTTAGCGGGAGGGGGGGGCAATGAGCAGTTCTTC. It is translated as CASSLAGGGGNEQFF.

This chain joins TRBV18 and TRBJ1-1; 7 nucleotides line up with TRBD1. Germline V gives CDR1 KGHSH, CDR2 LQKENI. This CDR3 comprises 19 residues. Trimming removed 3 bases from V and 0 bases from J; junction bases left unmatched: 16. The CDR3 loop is CASSPQSGQASVMNTEAFF. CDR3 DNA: TGTGCCAGCTCACCCCAAAGCGGACAGGCTTCAGTTATGAACACTGAAGCTTTCTTT.

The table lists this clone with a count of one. CDR3: CASSGGQGPYEQYF. DNA of the CDR3: TGTGCCAGCAGCGGCGGACAGGGGCCCTACGAGCAGTACTTC. This chain joins TRBV6-6 and TRBJ2-7, with 9 bases that match TRBD1. The CDR3 covers 14 residues. The germline CDR1 and CDR2 sequences are MNHNY and SVGAGI (reference sequence). The V gene end was trimmed by 6 bases and the J gene end by 2 bases; junction bases not matched to a gene: 5.

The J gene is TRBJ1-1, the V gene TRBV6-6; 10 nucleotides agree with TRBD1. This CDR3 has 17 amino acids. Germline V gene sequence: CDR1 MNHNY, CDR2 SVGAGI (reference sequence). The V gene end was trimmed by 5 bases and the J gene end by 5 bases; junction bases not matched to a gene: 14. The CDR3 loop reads CASSPPSGQGRGTEAFF. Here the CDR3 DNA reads TGTGCCAGCAGTCCCCCCTCGGGACAGGGGCGGGGGACTGAAGCTTTCTTT.

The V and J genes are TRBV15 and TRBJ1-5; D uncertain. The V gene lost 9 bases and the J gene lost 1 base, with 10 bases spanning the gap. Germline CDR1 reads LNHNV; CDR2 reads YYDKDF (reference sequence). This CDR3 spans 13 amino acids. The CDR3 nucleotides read TGTGCCACGAGCCGGGAAAGCAATCAGCCCCAGCATTTT. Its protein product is CATSRESNQPQHF.

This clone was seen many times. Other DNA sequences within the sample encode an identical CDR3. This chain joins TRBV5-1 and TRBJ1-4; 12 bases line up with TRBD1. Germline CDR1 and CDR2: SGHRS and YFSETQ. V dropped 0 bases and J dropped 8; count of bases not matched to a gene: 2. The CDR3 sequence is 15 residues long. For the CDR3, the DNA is TGCGCCAGCAGCTTGGCCGGGACAGGGGGCGAAAAACTGTTTTTT. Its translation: CASSLAGTGGEKLFF.

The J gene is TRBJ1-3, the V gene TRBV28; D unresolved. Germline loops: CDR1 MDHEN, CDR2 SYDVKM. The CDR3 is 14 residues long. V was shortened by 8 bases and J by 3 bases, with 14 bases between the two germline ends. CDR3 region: CASSMGGIGNTIYF. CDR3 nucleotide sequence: TGTGCCAGCTCAATGGGAGGGATTGGAAACACCATATATTTT.

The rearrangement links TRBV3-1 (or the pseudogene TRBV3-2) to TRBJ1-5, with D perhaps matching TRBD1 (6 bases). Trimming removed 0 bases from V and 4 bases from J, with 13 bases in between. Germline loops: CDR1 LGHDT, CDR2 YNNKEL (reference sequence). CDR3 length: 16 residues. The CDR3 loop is CASSQDYRAQNQPQHF. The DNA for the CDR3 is TGTGCCAGCAGCCAAGATTACAGGGCCCAAAATCAGCCCCAGCATTTT.

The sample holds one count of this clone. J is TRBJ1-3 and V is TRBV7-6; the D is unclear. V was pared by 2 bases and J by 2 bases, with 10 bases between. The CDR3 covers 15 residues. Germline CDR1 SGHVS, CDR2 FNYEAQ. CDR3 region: CASSLNPSAGNTIYF. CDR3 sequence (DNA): TGTGCCAGCAGCTTAAACCCCTCGGCTGGAAACACCATATATTTT.

In DNA, the CDR3 is TGTGCCAGCAGCTTGGACAGGCAAGAGACCCAGTACTTC. This translates into CASSLDRQETQYF. The chain links TRBV5-6 to TRBJ2-5, with D tentatively TRBD1 (5 bases). Deletions cut 0 bases from V and 2 bases from J, with 5 bases between. CDR3 size: 13 residues. Germline loops: CDR1 SGHDT, CDR2 YYEEEE.

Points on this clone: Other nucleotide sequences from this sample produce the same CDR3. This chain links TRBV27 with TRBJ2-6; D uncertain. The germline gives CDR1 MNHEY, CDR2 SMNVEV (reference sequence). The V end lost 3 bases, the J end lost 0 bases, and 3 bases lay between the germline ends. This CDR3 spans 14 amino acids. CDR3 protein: CASSFLSGANVLTF. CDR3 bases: TGTGCCAGCAGTTTCCTCTCTGGGGCCAACGTCCTGACTTTC.

CDR3 sequence (DNA): TGTGCCAGCTCACCGGACAGGGTCAAAGATACGCAGTATTTT. This gives the protein CASSPDRVKDTQYF. The chain links TRBV18 to TRBJ2-3; 8 nucleotides line up with TRBD1. Germline loops: CDR1 KGHSH, CDR2 LQKENI. CDR3 length equals 14 residues. The trim removed 3 bases at V and 5 bases at J, leaving 4 bases unmatched.